The clone carrying this T cell receptor beta chain was found a few times. What it recognizes is unknown. This sample is part of a study of T-cell reconstitution after alpha-beta-depleted transplantation in children. With 8 bases removed from V and 0 bases from J, the gap between germline ends came to 8 bases. This CDR3 is 12 amino acids long. Germline V gene data show CDR1 as ENHRY and CDR2 as SYGVKD. Unique molecular identifiers were used to barcode this TCRbeta library. TCRdb fed the PCR reads into MiXCR, producing one record per CDR3 protein. The table includes a few hundred thousand distinct CDR3 sequences, roughly a quarter detected once. Whole-study findings and limits: Surviving recipient cells, namely T cells and thymic progenitors, were the source of high day-60 TCRbeta diversity in some patients. Several hundred graft clones that had expanded were reportedly the source of alpha-beta T cells about two months after transplant. Fresh T-cell production supplied most of the T-cell counts and diversity seen one year after transplant.

This chain connects TRBV10-3 to TRBJ2-7, with TRBD1 as a possible D gene (5 bases). The clonotype originates from a boy in the first two years of life with Wiskott-Aldrich syndrome, due to receive a stem cell transplant. Sequences were derived from PBMCs, sampled before TCRalphabeta/CD19-depleted stem cell transplant. CDR3 loop: CAIQDNSYEQYF. In DNA, the CDR3 is TGTGCCATCCAGGACAACTCCTACGAGCAGTACTTC.